There are a few counts of the clone carrying this TCR beta chain. As yet, its antigen is unknown. The CDR3 covers 16 residues. Germline lookup yields CDR1 SGHTA and CDR2 FQGNSA. The J segment lost 4 bases and the V segment lost 7 bases, leaving 11 bases of the junction unmatched. The sample originates from a study of T cell repertoires in cytomegalovirus infection. Whole-study context: Researchers turned to recently identified HLA-C-restricted CMV epitopes as well as well-studied HLA-B-restricted ones.

TCRdb fed the reads into MiXCR, producing one record per CDR3 protein. The sample comprises around 500,000 distinct CDR3 sequences, 42% of which are singletons, and approximately 40% rests with the top ten. Findings of the study overall: The ex vivo response showed dominance by HLA-C-restricted CMV-specific TCR beta clonotypes.

Sequences were derived from cultured PBMCs, sampled from culture after CMV antigen stimulation. This sequence joins TRBV7-2 and TRBJ2-2, with 8 bases that match TRBD2. This sequence was found in a human donor in good health (CMV status not recorded). Some clones in this sample may be carry-over from other donors' samples. In DNA form, the CDR3 reads TGTGCCAGCACCTTTCAAGCGGGAGTAGGCACCGGGGAGCTGTTTTTT. Residues: CASTFQAGVGTGELFF.